One and the same sample provided the 20 T cell receptor beta chains below, sequenced in a study of CD8 T cells in ankylosing spondylitis. TCRdb called the 5' RACE reads again in MiXCR, with one record for every CDR3 protein. The sample records under 170,000 distinct CDR3 sequences, around 42% being singletons. Sequenced sample: synovial fluid, either unsorted or a sorted T cell fraction (not recorded which). The source is a male donor with ankylosing spondylitis.

The V call is TRBV5-6, the J call TRBJ1-5; D is ambiguous. Looked up from germline, CDR1 is SGHDT and CDR2 is YYEEEE. V lost 4 bases, J lost 3 bases, and 17 bases lay in between. The length of the CDR3 is 16 residues. Written as DNA, the CDR3 is TGTGCCAGCAGCATTGCCGGGCGGGCCCACAATCAGCCCCAGCATTTT. Protein product: CASSIAGRAHNQPQHF.

The chain carries TRBV27 and TRBJ2-7; possible D gene TRBD1, 6 bases. This CDR3 comprises 16 residues. Germline loops: CDR1 MNHEY, CDR2 SMNVEV (reference sequence). V was clipped by 1 base and J by 2 bases, with 15 bases between them. This CDR3 is CASSLFGTRWAYEQYF. The CDR3 region has the DNA TGTGCCAGCAGTTTATTCGGGACAAGGTGGGCCTACGAGCAGTACTTC.

The rearrangement joins TRBV11-2 to TRBJ2-3, with 8 bases lining up with TRBD1. This CDR3 spans 15 amino acids. Germline V gene data show CDR1 as SGHAT and CDR2 as FQNNGV. With 5 bases clipped from V and 5 bases from J, the junction kept 9 bases outside the gene matches. The CDR3 reads CASSHQGAVRDTQYF. CDR3 DNA sequence: TGTGCCAGCAGCCACCAGGGGGCAGTTAGAGATACGCAGTATTTT.

This sequence joins TRBV28 and TRBJ2-7; a weak D match, TRBD2 (6 bases). Trimming removed 2 bases from V and 0 bases from J, with 17 bases in between. CDR1 and CDR2 (germline): MDHEN, SYDVKM. The CDR3 is 17 residues long. This CDR3 reads CASSLDAEGQISYEQYF. Here the CDR3 DNA reads TGTGCCAGCAGTTTAGACGCGGAGGGGCAGATCTCCTACGAGCAGTACTTC.

This clonotype has only a few counts. V usage is TRBV3-1 and J usage is TRBJ2-7, with D unclear. The CDR3 contains 17 residues. Trimming removed 0 bases at V and 3 bases at J, with 18 bases between. Germline assignment: CDR1 LGHDT and CDR2 YNNKEL (reference sequence). For the CDR3, the DNA is TGTGCCAGCAGCCAAGATACTCTAATGGGGATATACTACGAGCAGTACTTC. As protein: CASSQDTLMGIYYEQYF.

The rearrangement joins TRBV27 to TRBJ2-1; TRBD1 might be the D (6 bases). The CDR3 loop spans 17 amino acids. Germline V lookup: CDR1 MNHEY, CDR2 SMNVEV (reference sequence). Trimming removed 2 bases at V and 3 bases at J, with 17 bases between. The CDR3: CASSLRNRVMGYNEQFF. The CDR3 bases are TGTGCCAGCAGTTTACGGAACAGGGTAATGGGCTACAATGAGCAGTTCTTC.

Many counts were recorded for this clonotype. The chain joins TRBV14 to TRBJ1-4; D not resolved. The CDR3 has 12 amino acids. Between the trimmed V and J ends, which lost 0 bases and 7 bases, there was a span of 3 bases. Germline CDR1 is SGHDN and CDR2 is FVKESK. The CDR3 protein is CASSQDGEKLFF. For the CDR3, the DNA is TGTGCCAGCAGCCAAGATGGTGAAAAACTGTTTTTT.

This clonotype was recorded many times. The chain employs TRBV12-3 or TRBV12-4 and TRBJ2-1; TRBD2 agrees at 7 bases. CDR3 size: 12 residues. With V trimmed by 5 bases and J by 9 bases, 4 bases remained unmatched. CDR3 in DNA: TGTGCCAGCAGTCCGGGACTAATTGAGCAGTTCTTC. It is translated as CASSPGLIEQFF.

The chain links TRBV12-3 or TRBV12-4 to TRBJ2-5, with 9 bases fitting TRBD2. CDR3 size: 14 residues. After removal of 3 bases from V and 12 bases from J, the junction contained 11 bases not matched to a gene. This CDR3 reads CASSFSSGGPPEYF. In DNA form, the CDR3 reads TGTGCCAGCAGTTTTAGCAGCGGGGGGCCCCCAGAGTACTTC.

This chain connects TRBV15 to TRBJ1-5; D gene uncertain. V lost 0 bases and J 5 bases, leaving 8 bases between the germline ends. Per the germline V gene, CDR1 is LNHNV and CDR2 is YYDKDF (reference sequence). The CDR3 loop spans 14 amino acids. The CDR3 sequence: CATSRDHRDQPQHF. The CDR3 coding sequence is TGTGCCACCAGCAGAGATCATCGGGATCAGCCCCAGCATTTT.

The chain recombines TRBV6-2 or TRBV6-3 with TRBJ1-4; no clear D gene. CDR1 is MNHEY, CDR2 SVGEGT, per germline. The CDR3 loop spans 16 amino acids. Between the trimmed V and J ends, which lost 4 bases and 0 bases, there was a span of 12 bases. The CDR3 DNA is TGTGCCAGCAGTTCCTCGTTGTTTGCAACTAATGAAAAACTGTTTTTT. Protein product: CASSSSLFATNEKLFF.

This clonotype was seen a few times. The V call is TRBV6-5, the J call TRBJ2-1, with TRBD2 matching 7 bases. The germline CDR1 and CDR2 sequences are MNHEY and SVGAGI. The CDR3 is made up of 14 amino acids. V lost 2 bases to trimming and J lost 9 bases; unmatched junction nucleotides: 7. The CDR3 coding sequence is TGTGCCAGCAGTTACGGGAGGGGATTGGGTGAGCAGTTCTTC. Translation: CASSYGRGLGEQFF.

This clonotype occurred many times. V is TRBV2 and J is TRBJ2-1, with D unclear. The V and J ends lost 6 bases and 3 bases respectively, with 15 bases between them. The V gene's germline CDR1 is SNHLY and CDR2 FYNNEI. The CDR3 covers 15 residues. The CDR3 here is CASRPNLDFYNEQFF. CDR3 nucleotides: TGTGCCAGCAGACCGAATTTAGACTTCTACAATGAGCAGTTCTTC.

The chain recombines TRBV20-1 with TRBJ2-7; 7 bases fit TRBD2. The junction had 5 bases not matched to a gene; V was cut back by 2 bases and J by 4 bases. Germline CDR1 and CDR2: DFQATT and SNEGSKA (reference sequence). CDR3 length: 13 residues. For the CDR3, the DNA is TGCAGTGCTAGACAGGGAGGGTTTTACGAGCAGTACTTC. Amino acids: CSARQGGFYEQYF.

V usage is TRBV12-3 or TRBV12-4 and J usage is TRBJ2-5, with D maybe TRBD2 (5 bases). The CDR3 is made up of 13 amino acids. V was pared by 5 bases and J by 5 bases, with 12 bases between. The CDR3 protein is CASSAEERETQYF. The CDR3, as DNA: TGTGCCAGCAGTGCAGAGGAGCGGGAGACCCAGTACTTC.

The chain links TRBV28 to TRBJ2-3, with 8 nucleotides matching TRBD2. Germline trimming cut 4 bases from V and 2 bases from J; bases unmatched to any gene: 20. The CDR3 is 20 amino acids. The germline gives CDR1 MDHEN, CDR2 SYDVKM. The DNA for the CDR3 is TGTGCCAGCAGTTCCATTTGGGGGGATAGACTAGCGCTAAACACAGATACGCAGTATTTT. Protein product: CASSSIWGDRLALNTDTQYF.

CDR3 coding DNA: TGTGCCAGCAGTGAACCTACAGGGACCACAGATACGCAGTATTTT. Its translation: CASSEPTGTTDTQYF. The chain is built from TRBV2 and TRBJ2-3; TRBD1 is a possible D gene (6 bases). The CDR3 extends over 15 amino acids. Germline CDR1 reads SNHLY; CDR2 reads FYNNEI. V lost 2 bases, J lost 2 bases, and 11 bases lay in between.

The chain joins TRBV24-1 to TRBJ2-3, with D possibly matching TRBD2 (6 bases). The CDR3 consists of 16 residues. V was clipped by 2 bases and J by 3 bases, with 14 bases between them. The germline CDR1 and CDR2 sequences are KGHDR and SFDVKD. CDR3: CATSDSGGYGTDTQYF. CDR3 in DNA: TGTGCCACCAGTGATTCTGGGGGGTATGGAACAGATACGCAGTATTTT.

The chain joins TRBV2 to TRBJ1-6; D is unresolved. CDR1 and CDR2 from the germline V gene are SNHLY and FYNNEI. V gave up 3 bases and J gave up 8 bases, with 8 bases separating them. CDR3 length: 13 amino acids. The DNA for the CDR3 is TGTGCCAGCAGTGATGGGGTCTATTCACCCCTCCACTTT. It yields the protein CASSDGVYSPLHF.

This sequence joins TRBV6-4 and TRBJ2-1; D tentatively fits TRBD1 or TRBD2 (5 bases each). Germline V gene sequence: CDR1 MRHNA, CDR2 SNTAGT. Trimming left V 4 bases short and J 7 bases short, with 14 bases between. This CDR3 contains 14 residues. The CDR3 DNA follows: TGTGCCAGCAGTGCGGAAAGCTGGGGGAATGAGCAGTTCTTC. As protein: CASSAESWGNEQFF.